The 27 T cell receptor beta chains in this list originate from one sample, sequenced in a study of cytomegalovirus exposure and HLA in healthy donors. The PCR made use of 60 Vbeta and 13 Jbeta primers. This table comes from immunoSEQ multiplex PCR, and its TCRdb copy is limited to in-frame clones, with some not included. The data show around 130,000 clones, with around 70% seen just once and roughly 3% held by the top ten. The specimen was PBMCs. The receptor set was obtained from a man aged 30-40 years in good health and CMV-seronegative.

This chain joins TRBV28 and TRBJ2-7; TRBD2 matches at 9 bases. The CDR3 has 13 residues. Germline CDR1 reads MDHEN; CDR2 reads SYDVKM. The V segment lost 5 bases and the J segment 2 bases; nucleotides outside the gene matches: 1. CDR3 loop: CASSLAGPYEQYF. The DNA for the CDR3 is TGTGCCAGCAGTCTAGCGGGACCCTACGAGCAGTACTTC. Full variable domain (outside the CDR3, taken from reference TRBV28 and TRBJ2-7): DVKVTQSSRYLVKRTGEKVFLECVQDMDHENMFWYRQDPGLGLRLIYFSYDVKMKEKGDIPEGYSVSREKKERFSLILESASTNQTSMYLCASSLAGPYEQYFGPGTRLTVT.

The CDR3 spells CASSVGENTQYF. CDR3 coding DNA: TGTGCCAGCAGCGTCGGGGAAAATACGCAGTATTTT. The V gene is TRBV9, the J gene TRBJ2-3; maybe TRBD2 (5 bases). Germline V gives CDR1 SGDLS, CDR2 YYNGEE. The V gene lost 2 bases and the J gene lost 7 bases, with 8 bases spanning the gap. The CDR3 length is 12 residues.

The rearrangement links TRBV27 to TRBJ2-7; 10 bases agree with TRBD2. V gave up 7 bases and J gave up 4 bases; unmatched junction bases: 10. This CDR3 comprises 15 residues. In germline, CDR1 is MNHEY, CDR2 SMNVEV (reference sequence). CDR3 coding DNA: TGTGCCAGCAACAGAGCTAGCGGGAGTATTTACGAGCAGTACTTC. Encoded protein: CASNRASGSIYEQYF.

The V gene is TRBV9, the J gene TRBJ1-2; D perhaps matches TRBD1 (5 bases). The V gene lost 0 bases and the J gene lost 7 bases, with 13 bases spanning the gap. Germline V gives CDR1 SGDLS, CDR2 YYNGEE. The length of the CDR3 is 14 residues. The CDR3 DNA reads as TGTGCCAGCAGCGTAGCTGCGGGGCTTGGTGGCTACACCTTC. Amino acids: CASSVAAGLGGYTF.

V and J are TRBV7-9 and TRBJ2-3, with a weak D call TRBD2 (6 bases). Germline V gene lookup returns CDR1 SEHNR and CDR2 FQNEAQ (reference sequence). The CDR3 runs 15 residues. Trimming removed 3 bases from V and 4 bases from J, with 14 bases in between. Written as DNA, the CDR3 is TGTGCCAGCAGCTTTAGCGGAGCATACCCAGATACGCAGTATTTT. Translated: CASSFSGAYPDTQYF.

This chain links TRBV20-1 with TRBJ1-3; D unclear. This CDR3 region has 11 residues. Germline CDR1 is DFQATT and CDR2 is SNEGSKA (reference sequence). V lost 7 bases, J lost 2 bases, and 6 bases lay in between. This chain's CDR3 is CSVATGNTIYF. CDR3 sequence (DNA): TGCAGTGTGGCAACTGGAAACACCATATATTTT.

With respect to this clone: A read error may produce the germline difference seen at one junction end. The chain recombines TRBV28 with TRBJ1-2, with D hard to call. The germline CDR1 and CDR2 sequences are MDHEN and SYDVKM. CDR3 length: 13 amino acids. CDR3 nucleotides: TGTGCCAGCAGTTTATCTGCCGGCGGCAGCTACAAATTC. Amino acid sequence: CASSLSAGGSYKF.

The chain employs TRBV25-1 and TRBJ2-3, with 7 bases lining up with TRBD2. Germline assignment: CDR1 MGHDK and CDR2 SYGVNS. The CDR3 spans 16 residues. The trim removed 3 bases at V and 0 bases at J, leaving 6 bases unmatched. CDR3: CASSDAASGSTDTQYF. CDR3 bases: TGTGCCAGCAGTGATGCGGCTAGCGGTAGCACAGATACGCAGTATTTT.

The CDR3 here is CASSSGPPYAGANVLTF. As DNA, the CDR3 is TGTGCCAGCAGCTCAGGGCCCCCCTACGCTGGGGCCAACGTCCTGACTTTC. The chain joins TRBV5-4 to TRBJ2-6; D possibly corresponds to TRBD1 (5 bases). Trimming pared 3 bases from V and 2 bases from J, leaving 15 bases between. CDR1 is SGHNT, CDR2 YYREEE, per germline (reference sequence). The CDR3 is 17 residues long.

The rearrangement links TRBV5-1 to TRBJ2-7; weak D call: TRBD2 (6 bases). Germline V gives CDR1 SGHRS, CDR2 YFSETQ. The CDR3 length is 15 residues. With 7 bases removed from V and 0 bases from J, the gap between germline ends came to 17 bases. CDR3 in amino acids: CASHTGPGVSYEQYF. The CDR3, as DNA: TGCGCCAGCCACACGGGGCCGGGGGTCTCCTACGAGCAGTACTTC.

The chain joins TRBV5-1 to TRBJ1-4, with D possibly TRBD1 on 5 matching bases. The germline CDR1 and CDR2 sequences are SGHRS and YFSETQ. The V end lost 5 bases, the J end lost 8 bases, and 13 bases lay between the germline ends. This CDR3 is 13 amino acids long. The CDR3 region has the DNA TGCGCCAGCAGGACAGAACGTGGGGAAAAACTGTTTTTT. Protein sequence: CASRTERGEKLFF.

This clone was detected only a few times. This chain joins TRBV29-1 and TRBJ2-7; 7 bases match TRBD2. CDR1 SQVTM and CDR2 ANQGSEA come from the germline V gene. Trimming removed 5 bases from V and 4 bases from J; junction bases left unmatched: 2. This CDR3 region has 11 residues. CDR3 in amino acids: CSVPGGYEQYF. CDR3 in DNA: TGCAGCGTTCCGGGGGGTTACGAGCAGTACTTC.

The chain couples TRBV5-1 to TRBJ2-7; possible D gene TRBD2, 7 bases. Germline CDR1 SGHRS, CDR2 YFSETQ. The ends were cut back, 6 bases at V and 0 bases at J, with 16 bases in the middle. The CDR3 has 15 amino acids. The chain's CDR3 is CASTPRRGPSYEQYF. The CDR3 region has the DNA TGCGCCAGCACCCCCCGGCGGGGGCCCTCCTACGAGCAGTACTTC.

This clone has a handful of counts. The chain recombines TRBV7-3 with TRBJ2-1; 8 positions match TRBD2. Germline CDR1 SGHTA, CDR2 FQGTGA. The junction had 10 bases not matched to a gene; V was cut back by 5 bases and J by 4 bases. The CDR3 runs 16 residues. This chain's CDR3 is CASSPPLTSAYNEQFF. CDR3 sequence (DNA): TGTGCCAGCAGCCCCCCCTTGACTAGCGCATACAATGAGCAGTTCTTC.

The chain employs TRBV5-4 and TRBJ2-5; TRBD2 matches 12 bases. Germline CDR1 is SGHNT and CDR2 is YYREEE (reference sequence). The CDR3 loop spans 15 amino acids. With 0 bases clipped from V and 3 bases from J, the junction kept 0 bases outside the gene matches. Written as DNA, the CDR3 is TGTGCCAGCAGCTTGGCTAGCGGGGGGGAAGAGACCCAGTACTTC. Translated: CASSLASGGEETQYF.

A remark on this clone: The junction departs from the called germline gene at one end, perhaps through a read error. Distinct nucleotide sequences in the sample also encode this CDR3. CDR3 coding DNA: TGTGCCAGCAGTCTAGCGGGAGTCCAAGAAACCCAGTACTTC. This codes for CASSLAGVQETQYF. The chain joins TRBV25-1 to TRBJ2-5; 10 bases are shared with TRBD2. The length of the CDR3 is 14 residues. CDR1 is MGHDK and CDR2 is SYGVNS in the germline V gene.

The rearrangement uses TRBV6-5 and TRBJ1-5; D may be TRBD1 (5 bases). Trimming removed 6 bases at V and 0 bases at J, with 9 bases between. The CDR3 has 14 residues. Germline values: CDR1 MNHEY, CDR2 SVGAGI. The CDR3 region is CASSIDSSNQPQHF. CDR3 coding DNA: TGTGCCAGCAGCATCGACAGTAGCAATCAGCCCCAGCATTTT.

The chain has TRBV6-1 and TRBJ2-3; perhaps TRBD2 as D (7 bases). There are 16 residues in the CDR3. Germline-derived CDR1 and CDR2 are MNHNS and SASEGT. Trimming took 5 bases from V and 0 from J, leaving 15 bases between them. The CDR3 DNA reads TGTGCCAGCAGTAAAGGCGGGGGCTGGAGCACAGATACGCAGTATTTT. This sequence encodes CASSKGGGWSTDTQYF.

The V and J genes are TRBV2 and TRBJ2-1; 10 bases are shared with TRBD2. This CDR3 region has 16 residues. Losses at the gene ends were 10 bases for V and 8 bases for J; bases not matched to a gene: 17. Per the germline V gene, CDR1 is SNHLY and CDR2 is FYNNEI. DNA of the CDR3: TGTGCCATCTTACCAGGTTGGACTAGCGGTAAATATGAGCAGTTCTTC. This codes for CAILPGWTSGKYEQFF.

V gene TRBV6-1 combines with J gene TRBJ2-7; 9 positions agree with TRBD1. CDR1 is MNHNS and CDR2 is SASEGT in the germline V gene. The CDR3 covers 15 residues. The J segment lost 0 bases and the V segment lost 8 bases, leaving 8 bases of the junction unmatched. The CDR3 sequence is CASGRDRDPSYEQYF. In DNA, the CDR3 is TGTGCCAGCGGAAGGGACAGGGATCCCTCCTACGAGCAGTACTTC.

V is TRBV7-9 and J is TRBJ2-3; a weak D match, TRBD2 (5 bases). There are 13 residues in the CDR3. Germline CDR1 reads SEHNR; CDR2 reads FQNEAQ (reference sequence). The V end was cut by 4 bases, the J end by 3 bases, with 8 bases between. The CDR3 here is CASSSLATDTQYF. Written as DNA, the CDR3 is TGTGCCAGCAGCTCCCTAGCAACAGATACGCAGTATTTT. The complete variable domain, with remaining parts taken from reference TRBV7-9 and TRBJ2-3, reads DTGVSQNPRHKITKRGQNVTFRCDPISEHNRLYWYRQTLGQGPEFLTYFQNEAQLEKSRLLSDRFSAERPKGSFSTLEIQRTEQGDSAMYLCASSSLATDTQYFGPGTRLTVL.

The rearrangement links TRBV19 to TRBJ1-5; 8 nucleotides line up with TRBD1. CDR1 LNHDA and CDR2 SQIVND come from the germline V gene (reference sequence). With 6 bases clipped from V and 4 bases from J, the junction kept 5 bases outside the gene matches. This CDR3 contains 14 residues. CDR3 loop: CASSRTGKNQPQHF. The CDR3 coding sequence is TGTGCCAGTAGCCGGACAGGGAAAAATCAGCCCCAGCATTTT.

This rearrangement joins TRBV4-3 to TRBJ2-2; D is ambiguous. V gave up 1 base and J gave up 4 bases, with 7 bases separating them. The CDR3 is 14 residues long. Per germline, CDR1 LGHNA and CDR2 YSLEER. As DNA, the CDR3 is TGCGCCAGCAGCCAAGTTGGCCCCACCGGGGAGCTGTTTTTT. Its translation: CASSQVGPTGELFF.

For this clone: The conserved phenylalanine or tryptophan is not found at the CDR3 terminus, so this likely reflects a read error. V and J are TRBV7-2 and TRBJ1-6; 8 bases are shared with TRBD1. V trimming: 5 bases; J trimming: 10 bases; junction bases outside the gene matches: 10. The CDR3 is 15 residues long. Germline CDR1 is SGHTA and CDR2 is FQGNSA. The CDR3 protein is CASSPSDRERSPLHV. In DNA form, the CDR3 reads TGTGCCAGCAGCCCCTCGGACAGGGAGCGGTCACCCCTCCACGTT.

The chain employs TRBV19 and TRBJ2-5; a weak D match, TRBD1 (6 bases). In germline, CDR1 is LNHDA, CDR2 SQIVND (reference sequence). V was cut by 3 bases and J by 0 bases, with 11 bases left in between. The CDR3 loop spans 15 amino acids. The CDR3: CASSILAGDQETQYF. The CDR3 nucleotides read TGTGCCAGTAGTATCCTCGCAGGGGACCAAGAGACCCAGTACTTC. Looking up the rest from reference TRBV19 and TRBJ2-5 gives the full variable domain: DGGITQSPKYLFRKEGQNVTLSCEQNLNHDAMYWYRQDPGQGLRLIYYSQIVNDFQKGDIAEGYSVSREKKESFPLTVTSAQKNPTAFYLCASSILAGDQETQYFGPGTRLLVL.

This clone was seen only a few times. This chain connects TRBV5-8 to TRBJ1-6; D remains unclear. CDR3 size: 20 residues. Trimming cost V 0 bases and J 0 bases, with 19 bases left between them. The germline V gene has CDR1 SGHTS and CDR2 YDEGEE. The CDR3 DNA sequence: TGTGCCAGCAGCTTGGTTGTGGGCAGCTCACTTAGCTCCTATAATTCACCCCTCCACTTT. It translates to CASSLVVGSSLSSYNSPLHF.

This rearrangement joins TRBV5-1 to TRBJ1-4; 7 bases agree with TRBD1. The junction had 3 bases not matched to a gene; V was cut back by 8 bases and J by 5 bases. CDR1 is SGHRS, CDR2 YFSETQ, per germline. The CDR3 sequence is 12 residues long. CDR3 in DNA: TGCGCCAGTAAACAGGGGAATGAAAAACTGTTTTTT. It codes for CASKQGNEKLFF.